This T cell receptor (beta chain) was observed in a study of STAT3 mutations in large granular lymphocyte leukemia. General study results and limits: In T-cell large granular lymphocyte leukemia, about half of patients showed multiple immunodominant subclonotypes.

The ends were cut back, 3 bases at V and 4 bases at J, with 9 bases in the middle. Germline CDR1 LNHDA, CDR2 SQIVND (reference sequence). CDR3 length: 13 residues. As concerns this clone: What it binds is not known.

Assay: immunoSEQ multiplex PCR; the TCRdb copy retains only in-frame clones and omits some. The sample has about 5,700 clones, around 77% seen once. This sequence joins TRBV19 and TRBJ1-1; TRBD1 is a possible D gene (5 bases). The source of this sequence is a man between 40 and 49 years old with T-cell large granular lymphocyte leukemia. Some clones in this sample may be carry-over from other donors' samples. Sequencing used peripheral blood mononuclear cells. The CDR3 bases are TGTGCCAGTAGTATTCCCGGGGGCACTGAAGCTTTCTTT. This codes for CASSIPGGTEAFF.